These 14 T cell receptor beta chains originate from one sample sequenced in a study of blood T cell repertoires in COVID-19. Only in-frame clones appear in the TCRdb table, and some are missing; sequencing was by immunoSEQ multiplex PCR. The profile shows 250,000 to 350,000 clones, over 75% of them singletons. The sequencing sample was made of PBMCs or T cells enriched from blood (not recorded which). These TCRs come from a woman aged 25 to 39 who had recovered from COVID-19.

J is TRBJ2-7 and V is TRBV13; 11 nucleotides align to TRBD1. Unmatched junction bases numbered 14, after V lost 5 bases and J lost 5 bases. CDR3 length equals 17 residues. Germline V gene sequence: CDR1 PRHDT, CDR2 FYEKMQ (reference sequence). The CDR3 spells CASSLGQGAIASHEQYF. The CDR3 coding sequence is TGTGCCAGCAGCCTTGGACAGGGGGCCATAGCGTCTCACGAGCAGTACTTC.

CDR3 in DNA: TGTGCCTGGAGTGCCGTTGCCGGACAGGGGGCCGGGGAGCTGTTTTTT. This translates into CAWSAVAGQGAGELFF. The V gene is TRBV30, the J gene TRBJ2-2, with 10 positions matching TRBD1. V lost 1 base, J lost 6 bases, and 8 bases stayed unmatched. CDR1 GTSNPN and CDR2 SVGIG come from the germline V gene (reference sequence). The CDR3 is 16 residues long. The whole variable domain, remainder taken from reference TRBV30 and TRBJ2-2, is SQTIHQWPATLVQPVGSPLSLECTVEGTSNPNLYWYRQAAGRGLQLLFYSVGIGQISSEVPQNLSASRPQDRQFILSSKKLLLSDSGFYLCAWSAVAGQGAGELFFGEGSRLTVL.

J is TRBJ1-6 and V is TRBV30; D is undetermined. Germline loops: CDR1 GTSNPN, CDR2 SVGIG (reference sequence). Between the trimmed V and J ends, which lost 6 bases and 9 bases, there was a span of 15 bases. The CDR3 totals 13 residues. The CDR3 nucleotides are TGTGCCTGCTCAATGGACCGGGGTTCACCCCTCCACTTT. Protein sequence: CACSMDRGSPLHF. The full variable domain, with the rest looked up from reference TRBV30 and TRBJ1-6, is SQTIHQWPATLVQPVGSPLSLECTVEGTSNPNLYWYRQAAGRGLQLLFYSVGIGQISSEVPQNLSASRPQDRQFILSSKKLLLSDSGFYLCACSMDRGSPLHFGNGTRLTVT.

The genes are TRBV5-1 and TRBJ2-1; TRBD2 agrees at 9 bases. Germline values: CDR1 SGHRS, CDR2 YFSETQ. Trimming cost V 1 base and J 6 bases; bases outside gene matches: 14. The CDR3 is made up of 18 amino acids. This chain's CDR3 is CASSLRAPGLAGSNEQFF. CDR3 in DNA: TGCGCCAGCAGCTTGAGGGCCCCGGGGCTAGCGGGATCCAATGAGCAGTTCTTC.

V usage is TRBV4-1 and J usage is TRBJ2-2; D possibly corresponds to TRBD1 (5 bases). Germline V gene lookup returns CDR1 MGHRA and CDR2 YSYEKL. CDR3 length: 14 residues. V was shortened by 8 bases and J by 4 bases, with 14 bases between the two germline ends. The chain's CDR3 is CASGLDRATGELFF. The CDR3 DNA reads as TGCGCCAGCGGCCTTGACAGAGCCACCGGGGAGCTGTTTTTT.

V is TRBV9 and J is TRBJ1-5, with 7 bases that match TRBD1. The CDR3 is 15 residues long. The ends lost 3 bases at V and 6 bases at J; junction bases unmatched: 9. Germline V gene lookup returns CDR1 SGDLS and CDR2 YYNGEE. The CDR3 reads CASSAEAGGPQPQHF. The DNA for the CDR3 is TGTGCCAGCAGCGCGGAGGCAGGGGGGCCTCAGCCCCAGCATTTT.

The J gene is TRBJ1-2, the V gene TRBV2; 10 nucleotides agree with TRBD1. CDR3 length: 14 residues. Trimming at V came to 3 bases and at J to 3 bases, leaving 1 base not matched to a gene. Germline-derived CDR1 and CDR2 are SNHLY and FYNNEI. The CDR3 is CASSEGQGYYGYTF. The DNA of the CDR3 is TGTGCCAGCAGTGAGGGACAGGGGTACTATGGCTACACCTTC.

This chain links TRBV4-3 with TRBJ2-1; maybe TRBD2 (6 bases). This CDR3 has 16 amino acids. Germline lookup yields CDR1 LGHNA and CDR2 YSLEER. Trimming left V 0 bases short and J 4 bases short, with 13 bases between. The CDR3 DNA sequence: TGCGCCAGCAGCCAAGATGGTTCTAGCGAATACAATGAGCAGTTCTTC. Translated: CASSQDGSSEYNEQFF.

CDR3 sequence: CATSDPAKTSTDTQYF. Written as DNA, the CDR3 is TGTGCCACCAGTGATCCCGCCAAGACAAGCACAGATACGCAGTATTTT. This sequence joins TRBV24-1 and TRBJ2-3, with D unclear. The CDR3 contains 16 residues. Germline loops: CDR1 KGHDR, CDR2 SFDVKD. Trimming removed 3 bases at V and 0 bases at J, with 12 bases between.

Only a few counts were recorded for this clone. CDR3 bases: TGCGCCAGCAGCCAAGATCAGCGCTTGAACACTGAAGCTTTCTTT. Translated, it gives CASSQDQRLNTEAFF. V usage is TRBV4-3 and J usage is TRBJ1-1; D is undetermined. The CDR3 consists of 15 residues. CDR1 is LGHNA, CDR2 YSLEER, per germline. V lost 0 bases and J 0 bases, leaving 8 bases between the germline ends.

The genes are TRBV7-6 and TRBJ1-5; D unresolved. The CDR3 is 13 residues long. V gave up 4 bases and J gave up 6 bases, with 10 bases separating them. CDR1 is SGHVS and CDR2 is FNYEAQ in the germline V gene. This chain's CDR3 is CASSSGYSQPQHF. The CDR3 nucleotides are TGTGCCAGCAGCTCCGGTTACAGTCAGCCCCAGCATTTT.

Notes on this clone: This specimen includes other DNA sequences encoding the same CDR3. This sequence joins TRBV7-9 and TRBJ2-2; D gene ambiguous. Deletions cut 2 bases from V and 0 bases from J, with 7 bases between. The germline CDR1 and CDR2 sequences are SEHNR and FQNEAQ (reference sequence). The CDR3 sequence is 15 residues long. The DNA of the CDR3 is TGTGCCAGCAGCTTATTGGCAGCGAACACCGGGGAGCTGTTTTTT. Its protein product is CASSLLAANTGELFF.

The chain couples TRBV24-1 to TRBJ1-1, with TRBD1 matching 9 bases. The germline CDR1 and CDR2 sequences are KGHDR and SFDVKD. The CDR3 consists of 15 residues. The V segment lost 3 bases and the J segment 2 bases; nucleotides outside the gene matches: 3. The CDR3 nucleotides are TGTGCCACCAGTGATCCCACAGGGGGCAACACTGAAGCTTTCTTT. This gives the protein CATSDPTGGNTEAFF.

The J gene is TRBJ1-1, the V gene TRBV11-2, with 8 bases matching TRBD1. Germline CDR1 SGHAT, CDR2 FQNNGV. Germline trimming cut 4 bases from V and 6 bases from J; bases unmatched to any gene: 13. The CDR3 sequence is 16 residues long. DNA of the CDR3: TGTGCCAGCAGCTCCACCCAGGGGGCTGGAGTCCCTGAAGCTTTCTTT. As protein: CASSSTQGAGVPEAFF.